This T cell receptor (beta chain) is from a study of cytomegalovirus exposure and HLA in healthy donors. The PCR used 60 Vbeta and 13 Jbeta primers. Sequencing was performed with immunoSEQ multiplex PCR; in TCRdb, only in-frame clones are kept and a portion is missing. The sample lists about 130,000 clones; 80% were seen once. Source material: PBMCs. This sequence was found in a man aged 25 to 40 in good health and CMV-seronegative.

As DNA, the CDR3 is TGTGCCAGCAGTTACGACACAGGGTACTATGGCTACACCTTC. This gives the protein CASSYDTGYYGYTF. This sequence joins TRBV6-5 and TRBJ1-2, with D maybe TRBD1 (6 bases). Germline V gene sequence: CDR1 MNHEY, CDR2 SVGAGI. The ends were cut back, 2 bases at V and 3 bases at J, with 10 bases in the middle. The CDR3 contains 14 residues.